What follows describes a single TCR beta chain. Trimming cost V 5 bases and J 0 bases, with 13 bases left between them. The CDR3 spans 15 residues. Germline CDR1 and CDR2: LGHDT and YNNKEL (reference sequence). The protocol was immunoSEQ multiplex PCR, while the TCRdb copy is restricted to in-frame clones and leaves out a portion. The sample consists of hundreds of thousands of clones, approximately 89% of them appearing once. The data originate from a study of blood T cell repertoires in COVID-19. The chain joins TRBV3-1 (or the pseudogene TRBV3-2) to TRBJ1-1; D unclear. The sequencing input was peripheral blood. This TCR was sampled from a young man with COVID-19, enrolled during active disease. The CDR3 bases are TGTGCCAGCAGCTCCTACTTATCTATGAACACTGAAGCTTTCTTT. This sequence encodes CASSSYLSMNTEAFF.